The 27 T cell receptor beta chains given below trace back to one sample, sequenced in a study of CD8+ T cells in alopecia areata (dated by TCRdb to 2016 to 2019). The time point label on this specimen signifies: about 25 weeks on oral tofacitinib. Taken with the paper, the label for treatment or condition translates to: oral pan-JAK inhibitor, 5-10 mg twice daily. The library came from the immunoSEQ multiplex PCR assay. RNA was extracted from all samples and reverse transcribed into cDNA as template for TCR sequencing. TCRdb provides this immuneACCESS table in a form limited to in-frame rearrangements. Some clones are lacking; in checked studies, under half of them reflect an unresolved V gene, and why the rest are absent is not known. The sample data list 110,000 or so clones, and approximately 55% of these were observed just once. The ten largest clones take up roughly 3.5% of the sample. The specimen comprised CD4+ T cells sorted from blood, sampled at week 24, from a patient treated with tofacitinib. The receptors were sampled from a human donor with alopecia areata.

The CDR3 region has the DNA TGTGCCAGCAGCTTGCATCTCACCGGGGCCTATAATTCACCCCTCCACTTT. It encodes CASSLHLTGAYNSPLHF. V is TRBV5-4 and J is TRBJ1-6, with unresolved D. Germline assignment: CDR1 SGHNT and CDR2 YYREEE (reference sequence). The CDR3 loop spans 17 amino acids. Trimming took 1 base from V and 2 from J, leaving 13 bases between them.

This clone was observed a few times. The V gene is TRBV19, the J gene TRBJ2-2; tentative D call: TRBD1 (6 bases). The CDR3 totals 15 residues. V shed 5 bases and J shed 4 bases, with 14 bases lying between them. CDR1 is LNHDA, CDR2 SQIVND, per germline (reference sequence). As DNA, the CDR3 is TGTGCCAGTAGTCCCGTCAGGGGCGGCACCGGGGAGCTGTTTTTT. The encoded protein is CASSPVRGGTGELFF.

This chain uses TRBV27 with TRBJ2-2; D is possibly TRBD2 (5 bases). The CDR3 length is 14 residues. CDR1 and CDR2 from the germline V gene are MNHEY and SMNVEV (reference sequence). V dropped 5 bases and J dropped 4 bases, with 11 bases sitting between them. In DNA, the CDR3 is TGTGCCAGCAGTCTGCTTGCGGGCACCGGGGAGCTGTTTTTT. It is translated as CASSLLAGTGELFF.

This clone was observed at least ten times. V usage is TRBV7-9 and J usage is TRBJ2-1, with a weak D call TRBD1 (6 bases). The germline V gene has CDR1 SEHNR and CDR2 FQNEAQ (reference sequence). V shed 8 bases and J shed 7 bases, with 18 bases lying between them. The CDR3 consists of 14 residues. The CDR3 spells CASRRDTTRNEQFF. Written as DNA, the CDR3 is TGTGCCAGCCGTCGGGACACCACTAGGAATGAGCAGTTCTTC.

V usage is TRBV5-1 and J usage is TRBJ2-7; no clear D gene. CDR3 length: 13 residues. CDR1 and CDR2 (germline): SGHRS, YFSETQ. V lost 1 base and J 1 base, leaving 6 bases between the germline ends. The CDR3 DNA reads TGCGCCAGCAGCTTGCCCCATTCCTACGAGCAGTACTTC. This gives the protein CASSLPHSYEQYF. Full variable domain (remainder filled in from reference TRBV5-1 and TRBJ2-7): KAGVTQTPRYLIKTRGQQVTLSCSPISGHRSVSWYQQTPGQGLQFLFEYFSETQRNKGNFPGRFSGRQFSNSRSEMNVSTLELGDSALYLCASSLPHSYEQYFGPGTRLTVT.

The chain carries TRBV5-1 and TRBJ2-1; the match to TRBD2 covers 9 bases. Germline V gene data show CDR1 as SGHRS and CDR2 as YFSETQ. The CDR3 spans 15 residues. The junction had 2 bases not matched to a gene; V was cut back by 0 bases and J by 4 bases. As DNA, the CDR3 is TGCGCCAGCAGCTTGGCCAGCGGGGGGTACAATGAGCAGTTCTTC. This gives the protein CASSLASGGYNEQFF.

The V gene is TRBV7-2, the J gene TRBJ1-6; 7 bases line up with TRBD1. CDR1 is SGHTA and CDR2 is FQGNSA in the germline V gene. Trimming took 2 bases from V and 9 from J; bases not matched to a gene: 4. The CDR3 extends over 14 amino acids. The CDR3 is CASSLSYRGSPLHF. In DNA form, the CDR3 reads TGTGCCAGCAGCTTATCATACAGGGGTTCACCCCTCCACTTT.

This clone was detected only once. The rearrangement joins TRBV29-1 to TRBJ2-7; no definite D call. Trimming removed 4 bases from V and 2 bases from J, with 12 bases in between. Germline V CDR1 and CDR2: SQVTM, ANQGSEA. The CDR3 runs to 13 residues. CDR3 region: CSVGGKGTYEQYF. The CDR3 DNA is TGCAGCGTTGGAGGAAAGGGCACCTACGAGCAGTACTTC.

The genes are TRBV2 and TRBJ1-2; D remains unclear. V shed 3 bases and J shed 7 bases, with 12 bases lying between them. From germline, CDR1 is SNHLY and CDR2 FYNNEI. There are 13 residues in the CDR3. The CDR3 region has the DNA TGTGCCAGCAGTGACAACGTCCATAGTGGCTACACCTTC. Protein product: CASSDNVHSGYTF.

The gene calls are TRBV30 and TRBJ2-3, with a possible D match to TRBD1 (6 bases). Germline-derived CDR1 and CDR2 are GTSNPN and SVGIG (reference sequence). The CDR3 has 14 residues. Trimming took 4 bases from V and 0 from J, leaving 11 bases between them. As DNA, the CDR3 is TGTGCCTGGAACCTTCAGGGGAGCACAGATACGCAGTATTTT. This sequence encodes CAWNLQGSTDTQYF.

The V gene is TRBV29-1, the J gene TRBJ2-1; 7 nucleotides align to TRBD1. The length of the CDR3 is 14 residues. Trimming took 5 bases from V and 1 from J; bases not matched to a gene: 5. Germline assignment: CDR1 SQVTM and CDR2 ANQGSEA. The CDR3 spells CSVTGEGSYNEQFF. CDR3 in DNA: TGCAGCGTTACAGGGGAAGGGTCCTACAATGAGCAGTTCTTC.

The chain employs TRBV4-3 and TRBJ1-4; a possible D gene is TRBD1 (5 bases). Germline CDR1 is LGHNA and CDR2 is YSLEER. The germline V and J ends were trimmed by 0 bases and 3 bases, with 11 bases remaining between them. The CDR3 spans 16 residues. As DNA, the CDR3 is TGCGCCAGCAGCCAAGACCCCCAGGGCCCTAATGAAAAACTGTTTTTT. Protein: CASSQDPQGPNEKLFF.

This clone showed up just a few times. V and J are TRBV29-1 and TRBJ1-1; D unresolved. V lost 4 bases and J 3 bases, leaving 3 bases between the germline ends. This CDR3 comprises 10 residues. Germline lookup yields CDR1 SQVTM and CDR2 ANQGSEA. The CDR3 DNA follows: TGCAGCGTTGTGGACACTGAAGCTTTCTTT. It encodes CSVVDTEAFF. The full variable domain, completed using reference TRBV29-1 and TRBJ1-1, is SAVISQKPSRDICQRGTSLTIQCQVDSQVTMMFWYRQQPGQSLTLIATANQGSEATYESGFVIDKFPISRPNLTFSTLTVSNMSPEDSSIYLCSVVDTEAFFGQGTRLTVV.

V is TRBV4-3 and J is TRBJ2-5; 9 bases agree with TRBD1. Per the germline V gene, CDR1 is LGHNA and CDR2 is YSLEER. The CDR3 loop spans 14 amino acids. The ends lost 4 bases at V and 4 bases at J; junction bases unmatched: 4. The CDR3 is CASSRQQGAETQYF. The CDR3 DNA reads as TGCGCCAGCAGCCGGCAACAGGGGGCAGAGACCCAGTACTTC.

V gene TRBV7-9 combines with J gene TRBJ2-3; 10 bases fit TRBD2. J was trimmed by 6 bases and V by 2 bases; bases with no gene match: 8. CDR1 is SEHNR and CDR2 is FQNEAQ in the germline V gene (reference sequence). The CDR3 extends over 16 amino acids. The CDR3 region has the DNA TGTGCCAGCAGCTTAAGGCTAGCGGGGGCGACGGATACGCAGTATTTT. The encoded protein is CASSLRLAGATDTQYF.

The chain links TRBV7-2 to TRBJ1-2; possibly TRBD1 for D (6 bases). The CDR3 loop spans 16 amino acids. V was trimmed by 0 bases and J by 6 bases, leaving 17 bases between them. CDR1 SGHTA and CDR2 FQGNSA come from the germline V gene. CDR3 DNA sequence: TGTGCCAGCAGCTTAGCATTCGGTGGGGGGCGAGATGGCTACACCTTC. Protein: CASSLAFGGGRDGYTF.

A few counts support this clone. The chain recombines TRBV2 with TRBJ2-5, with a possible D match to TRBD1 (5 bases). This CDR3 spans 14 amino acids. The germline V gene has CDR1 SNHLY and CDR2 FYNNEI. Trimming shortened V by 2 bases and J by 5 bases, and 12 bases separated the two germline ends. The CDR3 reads CASSEQGLGETQYF. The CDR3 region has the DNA TGTGCCAGCAGTGAACAGGGTTTGGGGGAGACCCAGTACTTC.

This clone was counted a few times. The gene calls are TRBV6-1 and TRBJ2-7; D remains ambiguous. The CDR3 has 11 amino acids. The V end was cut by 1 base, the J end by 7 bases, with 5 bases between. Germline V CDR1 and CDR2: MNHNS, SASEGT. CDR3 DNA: TGTGCCAGCAGTGAAGTTGGGGAGCAGTACTTC. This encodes CASSEVGEQYF.

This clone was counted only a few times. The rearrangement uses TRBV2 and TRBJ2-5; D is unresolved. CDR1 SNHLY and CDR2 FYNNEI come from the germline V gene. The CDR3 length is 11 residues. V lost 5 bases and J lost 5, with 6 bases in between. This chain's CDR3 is CASSQEETQYF. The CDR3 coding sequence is TGTGCCAGCAGTCAGGAGGAGACCCAGTACTTC.

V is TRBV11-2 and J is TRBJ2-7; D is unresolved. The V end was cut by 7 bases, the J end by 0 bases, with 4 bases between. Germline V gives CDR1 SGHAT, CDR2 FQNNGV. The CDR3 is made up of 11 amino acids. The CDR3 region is CASTPSYEQYF. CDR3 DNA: TGTGCCAGCACCCCCTCCTACGAGCAGTACTTC. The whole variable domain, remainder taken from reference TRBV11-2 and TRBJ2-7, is EAGVAQSPRYKIIEKRQSVAFWCNPISGHATLYWYQQILGQGPKLLIQFQNNGVVDDSQLPKDRFSAERLKGVDSTLKIQPAKLEDSAVYLCASTPSYEQYFGPGTRLTVT.

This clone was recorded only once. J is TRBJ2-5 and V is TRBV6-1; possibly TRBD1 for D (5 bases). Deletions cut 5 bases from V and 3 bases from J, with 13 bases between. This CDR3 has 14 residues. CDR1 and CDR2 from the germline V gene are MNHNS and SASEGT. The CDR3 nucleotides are TGTGCCAGCAGTTTCCAAGACAGAAAAGAGACCCAGTACTTC. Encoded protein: CASSFQDRKETQYF.

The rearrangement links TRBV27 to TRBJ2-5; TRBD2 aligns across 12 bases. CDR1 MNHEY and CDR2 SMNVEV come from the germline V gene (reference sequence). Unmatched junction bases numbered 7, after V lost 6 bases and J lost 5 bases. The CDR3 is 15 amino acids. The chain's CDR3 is CASRPSGRGRETQYF. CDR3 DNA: TGTGCCAGCAGACCTAGCGGGAGGGGTCGGGAGACCCAGTACTTC.

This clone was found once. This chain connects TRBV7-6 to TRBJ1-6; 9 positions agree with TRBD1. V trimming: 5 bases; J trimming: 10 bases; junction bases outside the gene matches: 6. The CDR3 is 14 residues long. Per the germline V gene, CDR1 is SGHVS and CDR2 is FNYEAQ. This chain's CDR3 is CASSAGTGTSPLHF. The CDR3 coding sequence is TGTGCCAGCAGCGCCGGGACAGGGACCTCACCCCTCCACTTT.

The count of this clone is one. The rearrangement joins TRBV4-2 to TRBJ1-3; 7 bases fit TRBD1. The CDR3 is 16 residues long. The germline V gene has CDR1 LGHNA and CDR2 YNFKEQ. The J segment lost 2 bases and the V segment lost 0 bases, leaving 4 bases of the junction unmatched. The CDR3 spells CASSQDLGTAGNTIYF. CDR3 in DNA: TGTGCCAGCAGCCAAGATCTCGGGACAGCTGGAAACACCATATATTTT.

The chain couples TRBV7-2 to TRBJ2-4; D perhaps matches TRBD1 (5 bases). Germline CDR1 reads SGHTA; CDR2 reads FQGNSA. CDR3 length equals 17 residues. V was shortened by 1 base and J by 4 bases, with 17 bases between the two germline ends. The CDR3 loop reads CASSLDSVKGPKNIQYF. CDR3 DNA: TGTGCCAGCAGCTTAGATTCCGTGAAGGGGCCGAAAAACATTCAGTACTTC.

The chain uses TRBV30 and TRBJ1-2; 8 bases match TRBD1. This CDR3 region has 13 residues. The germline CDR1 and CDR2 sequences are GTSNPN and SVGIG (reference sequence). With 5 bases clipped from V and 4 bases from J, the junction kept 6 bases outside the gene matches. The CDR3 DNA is TGTGCCTGGGGCCGGGACAGGCCCTATGGCTACACCTTC. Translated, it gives CAWGRDRPYGYTF.

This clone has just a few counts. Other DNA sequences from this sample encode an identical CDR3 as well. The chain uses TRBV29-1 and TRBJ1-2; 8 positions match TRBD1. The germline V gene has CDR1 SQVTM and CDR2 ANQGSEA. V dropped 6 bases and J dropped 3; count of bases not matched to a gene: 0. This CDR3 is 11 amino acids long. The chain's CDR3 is CSVDRDYGYTF. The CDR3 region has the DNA TGCAGCGTGGACAGGGACTATGGCTACACCTTC.